The present TCR beta chain was sequenced within a study of T cell changes during pregnancy in multiple sclerosis. Germline V gene data show CDR1 as SGHKS and CDR2 as YYEKEE (reference sequence). The CDR3 is 14 amino acids. V lost 4 bases to trimming and J lost 5 bases; unmatched junction nucleotides: 7. Measured with immunoSEQ multiplex PCR; TCRdb has only the in-frame clones, and not every one. The sample has approximately 70,000 clones, 85% to 95% seen once. This clone appeared once. The sequences come from CD4+ T cells from peripheral blood mononuclear cells, collected before pregnancy. The rearrangement links TRBV5-5 to TRBJ1-1, with 8 positions matching TRBD1. This receptor was identified in a female donor with multiple sclerosis, enrolled in a pregnancy study. The CDR3 here is CASSPQGVLTEAFF. The CDR3, as DNA: TGTGCCAGCAGCCCACAGGGGGTGTTGACTGAAGCTTTCTTT.